A selection of T cell receptor beta chains follows, all from one sample in a study of cytomegalovirus exposure and HLA in healthy donors. Here immunoSEQ multiplex PCR was the method, and the copy in TCRdb shows in-frame clones only, minus some. Of some 84,000 clones detected, roughly 80% appear once; the ten largest clones hold over 2%. The sample comprised PBMCs. The receptors derive from a boy younger than 18 in good health and CMV-seronegative. The CDR3 runs from the conserved cysteine through the conserved F or W. D genes are given only for firm matches. Size is stated for part of the rows, as once, few or many counts, or as a class when the clone is expanded.

v_gene,d_gene,abundance,j_gene,CDR3nt,CDR3aa
TRBV28,TRBD1,.,TRBJ2-4,TGTGCCAGCAGTCCCGGGACAGGGTTTTACATTCAGTACTTC,CASSPGTGFYIQYF
TRBV6-5,.,.,TRBJ1-2,TGTGCCAGCAGTTACTCAATCGACATGGTAGGCTATGGCTACACCTTC,CASSYSIDMVGYGYTF
TRBV25-1,TRBD1,.,TRBJ1-4,TGTGCCAGCAGCGACAGGGGTACTACTAATGAAAAACTGTTTTTT,CASSDRGTTNEKLFF
TRBV28,.,once,TRBJ2-3,TGTGCCAGCAGCCGGGGATCCGAGGGCACAGATACGCAGTATTTT,CASSRGSEGTDTQYF
TRBV19,.,.,TRBJ1-1,TGTGCCAGTAGAAGACAGAGCCCGAACACTGAAGCTTTCTTT,CASRRQSPNTEAFF
TRBV10-2,TRBD2,few,TRBJ2-3,TGCGCCAGCAGCGACAAGCGGGGGAGCACAGATACGCAGTATTTT,CASSDKRGSTDTQYF
TRBV28,.,few,TRBJ1-1,TGTGCCAGCAGGCACTTGAACACTGAAGCTTTCTTT,CASRHLNTEAFF
TRBV27,.,.,TRBJ2-7,TGTGCCAGCAGGAATAATAGCGGCATACGCTACGAGCAGTACTTC,CASRNNSGIRYEQYF
TRBV29-1,TRBD1,.,TRBJ2-7,TGCAGCGTTGATGGGACAGGAGGGTACGAGCAGTACTTC,CSVDGTGGYEQYF
TRBV7-7,TRBD1,.,TRBJ2-2,TGTGCTAGCAGCCCAGGGGGCGCGGGCACCGGGGAGCTGTTTTTT,CASSPGGAGTGELFF
TRBV30,.,.,TRBJ1-5,TGTGCCTGGAGTGTAAGAGGTGGTCAGCCCCAGCATTTT,CAWSVRGGQPQHF
TRBV2,.,.,TRBJ1-6,TGTGCCAGCATCTTTGGAGGAGCTAGCTCCTATAATTCACCCCTCCACTTT,CASIFGGASSYNSPLHF
TRBV4-3,TRBD1,.,TRBJ2-2,TGCGCCAGCAGCCAAGAGAGACAGGGGGCACTGAGGGTTGTTACCGGGGAGCTGTTTTTT,CASSQERQGALRVVTGELFF
TRBV6-5,.,.,TRBJ1-4,TGTGCCAGCAGTTACGTGGCGCAGGGTGAAAAACTGTTTTTT,CASSYVAQGEKLFF
TRBV6-5,.,.,TRBJ1-2,TGTGCCAGCTCCACTGGGCGACGGTTATACAGCTACACCTTC,CASSTGRRLYSYTF
TRBV7-9,.,.,TRBJ1-1,TGTGCCAGCAGCTTAGTGAGGGCTTGGGACACTGAAGCTTTCTTT,CASSLVRAWDTEAFF
TRBV30,.,.,TRBJ1-2,TGTGCCTGGAGGGAGAGGGCAGGCGCTACCTTCTATGGCTACACCTTC,CAWRERAGATFYGYTF
TRBV19,.,.,TRBJ2-3,TGTGCCAGTTCAGACGACAGCGGGAGCACAGATACGCAGTATTTT,CASSDDSGSTDTQYF
TRBV29-1,TRBD2,.,TRBJ2-1,TGCAGCGTTGAAGGGCTAGCGGGAGGGCCATTGATCGACAATGAGCAGTTCTTC,CSVEGLAGGPLIDNEQFF
TRBV19,TRBD1,.,TRBJ2-7,TGTGCCAGTAGTCCCTGGGGACAGGGCTACGAGCAGTACTTC,CASSPWGQGYEQYF